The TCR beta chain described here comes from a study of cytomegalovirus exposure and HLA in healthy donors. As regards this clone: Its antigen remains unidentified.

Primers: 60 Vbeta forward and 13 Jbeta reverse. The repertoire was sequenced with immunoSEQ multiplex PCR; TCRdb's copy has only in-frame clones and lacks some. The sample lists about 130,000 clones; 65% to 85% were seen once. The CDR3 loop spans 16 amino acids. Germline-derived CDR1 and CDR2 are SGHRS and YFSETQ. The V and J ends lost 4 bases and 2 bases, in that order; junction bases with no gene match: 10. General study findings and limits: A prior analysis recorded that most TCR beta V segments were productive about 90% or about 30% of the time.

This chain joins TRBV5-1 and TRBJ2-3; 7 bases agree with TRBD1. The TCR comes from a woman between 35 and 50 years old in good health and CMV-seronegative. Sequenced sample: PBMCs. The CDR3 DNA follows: TGCGCCAGCAGCCGGGTCAAGGACAGGTTCACAGATACGCAGTATTTT. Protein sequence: CASSRVKDRFTDTQYF.